A single sample is the source of the 6 T cell receptor beta chains below, sequenced in a study of blood T cell repertoires in COVID-19. TCRdb's copy holds only in-frame clones and misses some; the assay was immunoSEQ multiplex PCR. The data show roughly 330,000 clones, around 90% seen once. Sample: PBMCs or T cells enriched from blood (not recorded which). The receptors shown here come from a woman aged 25 to 39 who had recovered from COVID-19.

The rearrangement joins TRBV5-1 to TRBJ1-4; D uncertain. Germline V gene sequence: CDR1 SGHRS, CDR2 YFSETQ. Trimming removed 4 bases from V and 11 bases from J, with 15 bases in between. The CDR3 runs to 13 residues. The CDR3 spells CASSPAGQGKLFF. The CDR3 coding sequence is TGCGCCAGCAGCCCGGCGGGCCAAGGGAAACTGTTTTTT.

Only a few counts were recorded for this clone. The rearrangement uses TRBV27 and TRBJ1-6, with 9 bases aligning to TRBD1. V lost 6 bases to trimming and J lost 1 base; unmatched junction nucleotides: 10. CDR1 is MNHEY, CDR2 SMNVEV, per germline (reference sequence). The CDR3 totals 18 residues. The CDR3 here is CASSSLQGASSYNSPLHF. The CDR3 DNA is TGTGCCAGCAGCTCTCTACAGGGGGCTTCGTCCTATAATTCACCCCTCCACTTT.

The CDR3: CATSERGQGGRDTQYF. For the CDR3, the DNA is TGTGCCACCAGTGAACGAGGGCAGGGGGGCAGAGATACGCAGTATTTT. The V gene is TRBV24-1, the J gene TRBJ2-3, with D perhaps matching TRBD1 (7 bases). CDR1 and CDR2 (germline): KGHDR, SFDVKD. V was cut by 4 bases and J by 5 bases, with 18 bases left in between. This CDR3 is built from 16 residues.

This sequence joins TRBV3-1 (or the pseudogene TRBV3-2) and TRBJ1-3; D gene ambiguous. Looked up from germline, CDR1 is LGHDT and CDR2 is YNNKEL (reference sequence). The CDR3 extends over 15 amino acids. Trimming left V 1 base short and J 7 bases short, with 14 bases between. The CDR3 sequence: CASSQGTLGWNTIYF. For the CDR3, the DNA is TGTGCCAGCAGCCAAGGGACTTTAGGCTGGAACACCATATATTTT.

The chain recombines TRBV7-9 with TRBJ1-4; 10 nucleotides align to TRBD1. The germline CDR1 and CDR2 sequences are SEHNR and FQNEAQ (reference sequence). The junction had 3 bases not matched to a gene; V was cut back by 3 bases and J by 8 bases. The CDR3 contains 14 residues. CDR3 loop: CASSLTGGVEKLFF. CDR3 DNA: TGTGCCAGCAGCTTGACAGGGGGCGTAGAAAAACTGTTTTTT.

This chain joins TRBV7-9 and TRBJ1-2; 9 nucleotides line up with TRBD1. This CDR3 contains 14 residues. J gave up 3 bases and V 1 base, and 0 bases lay outside the gene matches. Germline V gives CDR1 SEHNR, CDR2 FQNEAQ (reference sequence). The CDR3 spells CASSLGTGDYGYTF. The CDR3 DNA reads as TGTGCCAGCAGCTTAGGGACAGGGGACTATGGCTACACCTTC. Full variable domain (missing parts from reference TRBV7-9 and TRBJ1-2): DTGVSQNPRHKITKRGQNVTFRCDPISEHNRLYWYRQTLGQGPEFLTYFQNEAQLEKSRLLSDRFSAERPKGSFSTLEIQRTEQGDSAMYLCASSLGTGDYGYTFGSGTRLTVV.